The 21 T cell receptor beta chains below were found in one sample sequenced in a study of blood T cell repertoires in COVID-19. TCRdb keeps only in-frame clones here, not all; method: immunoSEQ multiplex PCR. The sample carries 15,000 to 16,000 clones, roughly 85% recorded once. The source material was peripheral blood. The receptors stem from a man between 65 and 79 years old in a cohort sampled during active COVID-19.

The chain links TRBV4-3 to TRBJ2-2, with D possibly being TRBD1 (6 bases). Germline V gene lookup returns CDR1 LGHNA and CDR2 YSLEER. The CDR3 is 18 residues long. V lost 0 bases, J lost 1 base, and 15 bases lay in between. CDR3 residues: CASSQDPTGSVNTGELFF. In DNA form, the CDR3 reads TGCGCCAGCAGCCAAGACCCCACAGGGTCGGTGAACACCGGGGAGCTGTTTTTT.

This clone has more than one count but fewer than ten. The CDR3 loop is CSVEGVAGQGTQYF. CDR3 DNA sequence: TGCAGCGTTGAGGGGGTGGCGGGACAGGGTACGCAGTATTTT. This sequence joins TRBV29-1 and TRBJ2-3; 9 nucleotides match TRBD1. Germline V gene lookup returns CDR1 SQVTM and CDR2 ANQGSEA. J gave up 8 bases and V 3 bases, and 9 bases lay outside the gene matches. This CDR3 is 14 amino acids long.

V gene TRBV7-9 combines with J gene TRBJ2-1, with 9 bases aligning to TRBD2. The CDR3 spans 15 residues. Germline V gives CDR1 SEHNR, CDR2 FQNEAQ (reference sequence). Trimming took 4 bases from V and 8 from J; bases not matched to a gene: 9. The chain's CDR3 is CASSWGGLASDEQFF. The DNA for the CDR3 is TGTGCCAGCAGCTGGGGGGGACTAGCTTCCGATGAGCAGTTCTTC.

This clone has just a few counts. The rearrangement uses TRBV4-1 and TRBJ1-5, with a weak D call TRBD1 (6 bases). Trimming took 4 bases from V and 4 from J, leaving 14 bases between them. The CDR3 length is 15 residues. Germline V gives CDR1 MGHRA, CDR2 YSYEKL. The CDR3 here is CASSRAGTQNQPQHF. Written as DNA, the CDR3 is TGCGCCAGCAGCCGGGCCGGGACACAAAATCAGCCCCAGCATTTT.

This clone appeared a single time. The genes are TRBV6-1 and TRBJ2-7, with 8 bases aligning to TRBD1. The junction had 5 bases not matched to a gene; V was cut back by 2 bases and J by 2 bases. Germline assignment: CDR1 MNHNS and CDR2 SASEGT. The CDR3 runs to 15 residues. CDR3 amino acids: CASSESGQGPYEQYF. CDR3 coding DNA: TGTGCCAGCAGTGAATCCGGACAGGGTCCCTACGAGCAGTACTTC.

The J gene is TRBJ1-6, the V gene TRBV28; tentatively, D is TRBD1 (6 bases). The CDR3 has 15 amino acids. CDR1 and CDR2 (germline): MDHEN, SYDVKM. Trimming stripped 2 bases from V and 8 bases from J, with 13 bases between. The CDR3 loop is CASSLLQGPHSPLHF. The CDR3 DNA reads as TGTGCCAGCAGTTTACTCCAGGGGCCCCATTCACCCCTCCACTTT. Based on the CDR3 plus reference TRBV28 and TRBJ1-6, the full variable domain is DVKVTQSSRYLVKRTGEKVFLECVQDMDHENMFWYRQDPGLGLRLIYFSYDVKMKEKGDIPEGYSVSREKKERFSLILESASTNQTSMYLCASSLLQGPHSPLHFGNGTRLTVT.

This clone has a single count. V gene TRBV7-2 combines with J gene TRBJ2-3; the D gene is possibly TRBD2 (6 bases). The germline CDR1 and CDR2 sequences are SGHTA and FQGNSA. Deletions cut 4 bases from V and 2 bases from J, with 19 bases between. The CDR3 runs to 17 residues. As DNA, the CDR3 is TGTGCCAGCAGCTCCCCAGCGGGCGGGCCCCCCACAGATACGCAGTATTTT. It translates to CASSSPAGGPPTDTQYF.

In DNA, the CDR3 is TGCGCCAGCATTTTCTCTCTACCGGGACAGGGTACCGACGAGCAGTACTTC. Translated, it gives CASIFSLPGQGTDEQYF. The chain links TRBV23-1 to TRBJ2-7; 9 bases align to TRBD1. TRBV23-1 is an ORF for which the function is uncertain. CDR3 length: 17 residues. After removal of 7 bases from V and 5 bases from J, the junction contained 18 bases not matched to a gene.

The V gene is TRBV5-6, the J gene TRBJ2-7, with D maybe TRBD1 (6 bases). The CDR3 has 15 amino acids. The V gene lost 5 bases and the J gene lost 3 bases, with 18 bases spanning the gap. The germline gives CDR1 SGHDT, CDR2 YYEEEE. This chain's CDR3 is CASSSLQGRGYEQYF. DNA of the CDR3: TGTGCCAGCAGTTCGTTACAGGGAAGAGGCTACGAGCAGTACTTC.

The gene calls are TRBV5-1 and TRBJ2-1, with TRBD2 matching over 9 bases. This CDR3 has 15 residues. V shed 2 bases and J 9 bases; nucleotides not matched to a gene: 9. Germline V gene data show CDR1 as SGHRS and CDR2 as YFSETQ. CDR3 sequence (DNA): TGCGCCAGCAGCTTAGCGGGAGGAGGGGAGGGTGAGCAGTTCTTC. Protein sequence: CASSLAGGGEGEQFF.

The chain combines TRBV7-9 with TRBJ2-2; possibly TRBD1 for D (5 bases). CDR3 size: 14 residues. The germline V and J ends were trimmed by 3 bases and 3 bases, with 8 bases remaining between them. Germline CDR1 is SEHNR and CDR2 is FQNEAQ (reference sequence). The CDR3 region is CASSFVRDTGELFF. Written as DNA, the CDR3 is TGTGCCAGCAGCTTTGTCAGGGACACCGGGGAGCTGTTTTTT. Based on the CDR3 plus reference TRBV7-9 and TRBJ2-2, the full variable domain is DTGVSQNPRHKITKRGQNVTFRCDPISEHNRLYWYRQTLGQGPEFLTYFQNEAQLEKSRLLSDRFSAERPKGSFSTLEIQRTEQGDSAMYLCASSFVRDTGELFFGEGSRLTVL.

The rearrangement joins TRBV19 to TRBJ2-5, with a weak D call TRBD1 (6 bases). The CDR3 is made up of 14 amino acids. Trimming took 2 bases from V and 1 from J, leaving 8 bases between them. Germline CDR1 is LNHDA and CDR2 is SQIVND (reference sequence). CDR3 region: CASSIQDSQETQYF. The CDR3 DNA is TGTGCCAGTAGTATACAGGACAGCCAAGAGACCCAGTACTTC.

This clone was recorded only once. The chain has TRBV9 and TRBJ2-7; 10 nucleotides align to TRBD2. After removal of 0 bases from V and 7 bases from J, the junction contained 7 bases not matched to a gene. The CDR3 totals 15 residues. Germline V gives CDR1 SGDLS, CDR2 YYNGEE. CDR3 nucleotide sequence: TGTGCCAGCAGCGTAGGGAGCGGGAGGGGGGTGGAGCAGTACTTC. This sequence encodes CASSVGSGRGVEQYF.

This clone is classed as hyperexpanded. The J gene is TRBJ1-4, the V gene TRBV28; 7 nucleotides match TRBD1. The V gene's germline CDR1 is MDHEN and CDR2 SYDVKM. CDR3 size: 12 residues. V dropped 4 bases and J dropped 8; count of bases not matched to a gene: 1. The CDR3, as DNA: TGTGCCAGCAGTTGGGACAGCGAAAAACTGTTTTTT. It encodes CASSWDSEKLFF.

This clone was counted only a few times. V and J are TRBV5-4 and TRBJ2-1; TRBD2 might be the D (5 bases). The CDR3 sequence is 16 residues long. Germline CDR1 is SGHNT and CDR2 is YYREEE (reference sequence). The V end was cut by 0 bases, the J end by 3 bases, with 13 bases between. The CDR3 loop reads CASSLAGSGDYNEQFF. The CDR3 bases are TGTGCCAGCAGCTTGGCGGGGAGCGGCGACTACAATGAGCAGTTCTTC. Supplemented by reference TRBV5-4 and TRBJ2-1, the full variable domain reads ETGVTQSPTHLIKTRGQQVTLRCSSQSGHNTVSWYQQALGQGPQFIFQYYREEENGRGNFPPRFSGLQFPNYSSELNVNALELDDSALYLCASSLAGSGDYNEQFFGPGTRLTVL.

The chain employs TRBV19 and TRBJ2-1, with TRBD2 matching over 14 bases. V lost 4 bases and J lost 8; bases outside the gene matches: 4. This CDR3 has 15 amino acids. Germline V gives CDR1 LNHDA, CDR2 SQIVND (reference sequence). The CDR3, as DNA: TGTGCCAGTAGTAGGGGACTAGCGGGAGAGGATGAGCAGTTCTTC. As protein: CASSRGLAGEDEQFF.

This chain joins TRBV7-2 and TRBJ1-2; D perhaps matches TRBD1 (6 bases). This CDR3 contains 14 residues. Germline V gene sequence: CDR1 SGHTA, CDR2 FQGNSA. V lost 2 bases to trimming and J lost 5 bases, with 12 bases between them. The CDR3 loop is CASSLTQGPYGYTF. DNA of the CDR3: TGTGCCAGCAGCTTAACTCAGGGGCCTTATGGCTACACCTTC.

This chain's CDR3 is CASSHQTGKSNGYTF. In DNA form, the CDR3 reads TGCGCCAGCAGCCATCAGACCGGGAAATCCAATGGCTACACCTTC. The chain uses TRBV4-1 and TRBJ1-2, with D hard to call. Trimming shortened V by 3 bases and J by 6 bases, and 17 bases separated the two germline ends. CDR1 is MGHRA and CDR2 is YSYEKL in the germline V gene. The CDR3 totals 15 residues.

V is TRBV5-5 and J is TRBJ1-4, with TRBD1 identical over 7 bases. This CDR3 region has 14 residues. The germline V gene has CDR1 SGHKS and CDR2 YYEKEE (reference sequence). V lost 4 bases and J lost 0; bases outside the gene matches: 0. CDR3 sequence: CASSGTATNEKLFF. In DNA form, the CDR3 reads TGTGCCAGCAGCGGGACAGCAACTAATGAAAAACTGTTTTTT.

CDR3 residues: CASSSGQGAKAFF. CDR3 nucleotides: TGTGCCAGTAGTAGCGGACAGGGGGCTAAAGCTTTCTTT. The gene calls are TRBV19 and TRBJ1-1; the match to TRBD1 covers 11 bases. CDR3 length equals 13 residues. Germline V gene data show CDR1 as LNHDA and CDR2 as SQIVND (reference sequence). The junction had 4 bases not matched to a gene; V was cut back by 4 bases and J by 9 bases. The variable domain in full, completed from reference TRBV19 and TRBJ1-1, reads DGGITQSPKYLFRKEGQNVTLSCEQNLNHDAMYWYRQDPGQGLRLIYYSQIVNDFQKGDIAEGYSVSREKKESFPLTVTSAQKNPTAFYLCASSSGQGAKAFFGQGTRLTVV.

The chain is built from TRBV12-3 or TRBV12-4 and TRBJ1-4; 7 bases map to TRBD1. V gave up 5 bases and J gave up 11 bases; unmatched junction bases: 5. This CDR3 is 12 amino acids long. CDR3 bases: TGTGCCAGCAGTGGGACAGTTTCTAAACTGTTTTTT. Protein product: CASSGTVSKLFF.